What follows is one T cell receptor beta chain and its context. Antigen specificity is unknown. This sample was included in a study of siplizumab effects on memory and regulatory T cells. Study results and caveats: Under siplizumab, alloreactive sequences traced to unstimulated CD4+ memory cells were significantly reduced. Apparently key alloresponse contributors, naive T cells also seemed more diverse than memory cells. It was not possible to assign a naive or memory phenotype to roughly 80-96% of proliferating CD4+ or CD8+ clones.

Trimming stripped 5 bases from V and 2 bases from J, with 22 bases between. CDR3 size: 17 residues. From germline, CDR1 is SNHLY and CDR2 FYNNEI. For every sample, about 10^5 TCR templates were assayed. Produced via immunoSEQ multiplex PCR; TCRdb's table is partial and in-frame only. This table has over 100,000 clones, nearly 95% appearing once. The origin of this receptor is a human donor in good health. Material: Tregs sorted from blood. This sequence joins TRBV2 and TRBJ2-7; no clear D gene. CDR3 nucleotide sequence: TGTGCCAGCAGTCGACCGCCGGGCCAAACGGCCGCCTACGAGCAGTACTTC. It is translated as CASSRPPGQTAAYEQYF.